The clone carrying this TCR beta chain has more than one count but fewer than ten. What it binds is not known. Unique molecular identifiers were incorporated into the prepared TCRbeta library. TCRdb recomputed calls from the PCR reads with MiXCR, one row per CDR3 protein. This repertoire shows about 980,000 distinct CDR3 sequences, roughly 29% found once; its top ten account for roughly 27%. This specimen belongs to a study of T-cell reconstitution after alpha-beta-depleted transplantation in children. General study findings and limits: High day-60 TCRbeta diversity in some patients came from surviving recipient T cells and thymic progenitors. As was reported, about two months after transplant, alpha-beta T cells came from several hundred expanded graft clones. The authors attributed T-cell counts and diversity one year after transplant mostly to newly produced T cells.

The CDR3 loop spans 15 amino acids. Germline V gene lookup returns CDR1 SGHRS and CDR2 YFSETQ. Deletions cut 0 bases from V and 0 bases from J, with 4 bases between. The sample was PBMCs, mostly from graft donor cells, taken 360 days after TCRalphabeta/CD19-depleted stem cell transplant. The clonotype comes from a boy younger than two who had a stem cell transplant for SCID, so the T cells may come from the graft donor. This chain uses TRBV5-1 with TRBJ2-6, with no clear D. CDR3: CASSLDLSGANVLTF. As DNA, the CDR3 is TGCGCCAGCAGCTTGGATCTCTCTGGGGCCAACGTCCTGACTTTC.